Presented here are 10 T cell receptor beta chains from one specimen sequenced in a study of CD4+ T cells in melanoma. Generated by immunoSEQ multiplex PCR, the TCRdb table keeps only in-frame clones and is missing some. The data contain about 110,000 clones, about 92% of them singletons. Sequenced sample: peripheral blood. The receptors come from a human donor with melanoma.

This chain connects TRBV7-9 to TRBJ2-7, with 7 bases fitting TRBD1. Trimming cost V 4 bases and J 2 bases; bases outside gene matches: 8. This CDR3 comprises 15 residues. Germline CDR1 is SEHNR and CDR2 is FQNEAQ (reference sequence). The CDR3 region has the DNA TGTGCCAGCAGCTCGACAGGGACGAACCCCTACGAGCAGTACTTC. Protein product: CASSSTGTNPYEQYF. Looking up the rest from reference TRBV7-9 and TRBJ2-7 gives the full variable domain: DTGVSQNPRHKITKRGQNVTFRCDPISEHNRLYWYRQTLGQGPEFLTYFQNEAQLEKSRLLSDRFSAERPKGSFSTLEIQRTEQGDSAMYLCASSSTGTNPYEQYFGPGTRLTVT.

CDR3 DNA sequence: TGTGCCAGCAGCTTGATGGGGGCCGCAGATACGCAGTATTTT. The encoded protein is CASSLMGAADTQYF. The rearrangement joins TRBV7-2 to TRBJ2-3, with a tentative D call TRBD1 (6 bases). V was shortened by 3 bases and J by 4 bases, with 11 bases between the two germline ends. There are 14 residues in the CDR3. CDR1 is SGHTA, CDR2 FQGNSA, per germline.

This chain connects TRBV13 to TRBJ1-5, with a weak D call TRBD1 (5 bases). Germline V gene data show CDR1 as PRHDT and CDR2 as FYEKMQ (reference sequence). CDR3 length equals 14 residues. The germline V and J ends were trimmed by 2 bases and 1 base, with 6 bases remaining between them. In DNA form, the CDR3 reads TGTGCCAGCAGCTTACGACAGAGCAATCAGCCCCAGCATTTT. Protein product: CASSLRQSNQPQHF.

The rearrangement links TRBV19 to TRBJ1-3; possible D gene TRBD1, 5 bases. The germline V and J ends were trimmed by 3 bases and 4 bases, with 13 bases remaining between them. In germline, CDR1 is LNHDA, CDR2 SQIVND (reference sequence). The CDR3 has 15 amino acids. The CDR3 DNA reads TGTGCCAGTAGTATCGGGCAGGGAGGCGGAAACACCATATATTTT. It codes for CASSIGQGGGNTIYF. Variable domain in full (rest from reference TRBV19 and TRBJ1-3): DGGITQSPKYLFRKEGQNVTLSCEQNLNHDAMYWYRQDPGQGLRLIYYSQIVNDFQKGDIAEGYSVSREKKESFPLTVTSAQKNPTAFYLCASSIGQGGGNTIYFGEGSWLTVV.

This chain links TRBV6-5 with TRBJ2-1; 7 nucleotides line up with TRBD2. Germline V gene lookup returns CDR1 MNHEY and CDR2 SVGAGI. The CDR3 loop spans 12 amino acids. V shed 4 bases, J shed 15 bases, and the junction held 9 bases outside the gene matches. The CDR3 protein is CASSLGGGRRFF. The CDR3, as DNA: TGTGCCAGCAGTTTGGGGGGGGGTCGGAGGTTCTTC.

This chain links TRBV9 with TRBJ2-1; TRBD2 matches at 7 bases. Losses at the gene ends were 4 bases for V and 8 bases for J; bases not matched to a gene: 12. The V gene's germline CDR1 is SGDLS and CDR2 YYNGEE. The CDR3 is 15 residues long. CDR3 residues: CASSPSASGFYEQFF. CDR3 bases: TGTGCCAGCAGCCCCTCGGCTAGCGGTTTTTATGAGCAGTTCTTC.

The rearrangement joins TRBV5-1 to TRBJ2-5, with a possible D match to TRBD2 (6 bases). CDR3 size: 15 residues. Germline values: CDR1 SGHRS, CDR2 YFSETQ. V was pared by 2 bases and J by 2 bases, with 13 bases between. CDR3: CASSLRDSQQETQYF. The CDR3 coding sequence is TGCGCCAGCAGCTTACGGGACTCACAACAAGAGACCCAGTACTTC.

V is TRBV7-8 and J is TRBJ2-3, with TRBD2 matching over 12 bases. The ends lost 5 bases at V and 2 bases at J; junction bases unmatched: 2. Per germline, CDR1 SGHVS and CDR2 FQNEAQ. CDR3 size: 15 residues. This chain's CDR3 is CASSRLAGATDTQYF. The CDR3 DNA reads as TGTGCCAGCAGCCGACTAGCGGGGGCCACAGATACGCAGTATTTT.

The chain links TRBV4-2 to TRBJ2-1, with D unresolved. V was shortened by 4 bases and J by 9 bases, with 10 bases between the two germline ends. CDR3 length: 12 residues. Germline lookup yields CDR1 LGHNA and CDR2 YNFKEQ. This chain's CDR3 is CASSPRLGEQFF. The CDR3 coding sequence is TGTGCCAGCAGCCCCCGACTGGGTGAGCAGTTCTTC.

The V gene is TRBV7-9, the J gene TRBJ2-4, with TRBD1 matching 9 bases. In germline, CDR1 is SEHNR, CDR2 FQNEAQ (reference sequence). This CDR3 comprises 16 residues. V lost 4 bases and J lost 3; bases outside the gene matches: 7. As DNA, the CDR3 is TGTGCCAGCAGCTCGAGGGACAGGGAGGGCAAAAACATTCAGTACTTC. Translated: CASSSRDREGKNIQYF.